This T cell receptor beta chain was sequenced in a study of graft-versus-host responses after intestinal transplantation. About the research overall: Every transplant recipient was induced with anti-thymocyte globulin, then maintained on tacrolimus and steroids for two to three years. Notes on the study in general: In recipient marrow, GvH clones were found, and some appeared first in ileum or blood.

TCRdb's copy holds only in-frame clones and misses some; the assay was immunoSEQ multiplex PCR. The table records 12,000 to 15,000 clones, around 29% of them present only once. The germline V gene encodes CDR1 SNHLY and CDR2 FYNNEI. The CDR3 extends over 14 amino acids. Trimming cost V 4 bases and J 10 bases, with 14 bases left between them. The V gene is TRBV2, the J gene TRBJ1-6, with D possibly matching TRBD1 (6 bases). Source: alloreactive CD4+ T cells from a mixed lymphocyte reaction culture, taken before intestinal transplant. Subset reported: CFSE-low proliferating T cells sorted from approximately six-day pre-transplant mixed lymphocyte reaction (GvH or HvG direction). This receptor was identified in a human patient who received an intestinal transplant. The CDR3 spells CASSASGTFSPLHF. CDR3 in DNA: TGTGCCAGCAGTGCCTCCGGGACATTCTCACCCCTCCACTTT.